This entry describes one TCR beta chain. Its antigen is as yet unknown. The data originate from a study of CD4 T cells in relation to SARS-CoV-2 and coronaviruses. Study-wide findings and caveats: The cross-reactivity analysis covered only spike protein, not other viral proteins.

TCRdb's copy holds only in-frame clones and misses some; the assay was immunoSEQ multiplex PCR. The sample carries about 59,000 clones, 75% to 90% recorded once. The unexposed donors gave CD4+ T cells in about 2010-2019, prior to COVID-19. This CDR3 has 17 amino acids. From germline, CDR1 is LNHDA and CDR2 SQIVND (reference sequence). Trimming took off 1 base at V and 3 bases at J, with 16 bases between the two ends. The sample taken for sequencing was memory CD4+ T cells from PBMCs. The chain uses TRBV19 and TRBJ2-1; D may be TRBD1 or TRBD2 (5 bases each). The sequence came from a human donor in good health. The CDR3 DNA follows: TGTGCCAGTAGTATAGGTGGGGGAATGGCTCTCTACAATGAGCAGTTCTTC. Protein product: CASSIGGGMALYNEQFF.